This T cell receptor (beta chain) was retrieved from a study of shared clonotypes between healthy human individuals (TCRdb year 2020). Notes on the research overall: Three men and two women, aged 18 to 49 years, made up the cohort. Per donor, three plates each were used for CD4 naive and CD4 memory, two for CD8 naive, and one for CD8 memory. The study deeply sequenced blood TCR repertoires of 5 or 6 healthy adults to estimate repertoire size and the extent of clonotype sharing between individuals. Different laboratories and diverse techniques were used to prepare libraries and sequence TCR repertoires, to increase sequencing depth and limit assay-specific biases. Leukapheresis yielded between about 0.9 and 9.5 billion PBMCs per donor.

General study outcomes and caveats: The small number of donors limited the genetic and exposure-history diversity represented. Sampling was restricted to blood, and TCR repertoires in tissue are likely to differ from TCR repertoires in blood. Compared with non-shared clonotypes, clonotypes shared by all four sorted-subset donors had higher generation probabilities. Pairwise subsampling indicated that sequencing depth was expected to affect the degree of clonotype sharing among donors. Even with the large sequencing depth, rarefaction of the sorted-subset datasets indicated that sequencing was incomplete. Naive subsets generally had larger estimated clonotype richness than memory subsets. Approximately 5% of naive CD4, more than 3% of naive CD8, 2% to 2.5% of memory CD4, and 0.4% of memory CD8 clonotypes were shared across a few donors.

Healthy HIV-negative adults with no recently reported acute infections or vaccinations were included as donors. Every donor was a Caucasian adult living in Nashville, Tennessee, USA. CD4+ T cells were enriched through magnetic negative selection, after which naive cells were positively selected on CD45RA and the remaining negative fraction served as the memory subset. Blood was obtained by leukapheresis, after which PBMCs were separated by Ficoll-Histopaque density gradient centrifugation and cryopreserved in liquid nitrogen vapor phase. Analytical flow cytometry was used to check the purity and quantity of every magnetically sorted T cell population. Each sorted fraction had its genomic DNA isolated and then quantified by UV absorbance on a Nanodrop 2000c. Using the deep immunoSEQ assay, multiplex PCR amplified TCR CDR3 regions from genomic DNA. Extracted genomic DNA from each cell subset was spread evenly across all wells of several immunoSEQ 96-well plates, with each plate serving as a replicate. For sorted subsets, about 220 ng of genomic DNA, equivalent to around 29,000 T cell genomes, went into each replicate PCR. Purified libraries were measured with a Qubit 3.0 fluorometer, size-checked on a Bioanalyzer 2100, and measured again with the KAPA Library Quantification kit. A separate single-read 150-cycle Illumina NextSeq 550 flow cell was used to sequence each immunoSEQ 96-well plate. The paper's processing steps were these. Because the immunoSEQ output included only junctional sequences and no quality scores, the filtering could not be the same as the filtering used for full-length reads. To assign V/J genes and CDR3, sequences were annotated against IMGT germline references using PyIR, a Python wrapper for IgBLAST v1.9. Reads were removed for weak V/J assignments (E-value above 1e-6), missing CDR3, stop codons, out-of-frame junctions, or ambiguous translated residues. A V3J clonotype was defined by an identical inferred V gene, J gene, and CDR3 amino acid sequence. The percentage overlap between two repertoires was calculated by dividing the number of shared unique clonotypes by the size of the smaller repertoire. Three approaches were used to assess repertoire richness: RTK rarefaction, the Chao1 estimator, and Recon v2.1 estimates of unobserved clonotypes. For all TCRbeta clonotypes obtained by the gDNA method from four donors, generation probabilities were computed with OLGA. TCRdb retrieved this table from immuneACCESS and kept in-frame rearrangements only. Not all clones are present; in checked studies, unresolved V genes account for under half, and no reason is known for the remainder. V and J calls and clone size are copied from that table; D and trimming were computed from the DNA. The sample includes 1.6 million or so clones, with around 98.5% observed a single time. Roughly 0.36% of the sample rests with the top ten.

Taken from the germline V gene (reference sequence), the CDR1 and CDR2 loops are LNHDA and SQIVND. Its CDR3 holds 12 amino acids, cysteine through phenylalanine. Only the CDR3 DNA is retained, 36 bases long and in frame from the first base. The junction shows trimming of 3 bases on V and 4 bases on J, plus 3 bases between the germline ends. A remark on this clone: The clone's antigen remains unknown. Base qualities are not at hand, and no much larger clone is one base apart. The sample carries other DNA sequences with the same CDR3.

Sequences were obtained from naive CD4+ T cells sorted from blood. What the cell subset or site label conveys for this sample: CD45RA+ positively selected. The rearranged chain carries TRBV19 and TRBJ2-2; a confident D gene designation cannot be given. This receptor was taken from a man between 25 and 39 years old in good health. The sequence in DNA is TGTGCCAGTAGTATCGCCACCGGGGAGCTGTTTTTT. Its translation is CASSIATGELFF.